Following are 29 T cell receptor beta chains from one sample sequenced in a study of blood T cell repertoires in COVID-19 (dated by TCRdb to 2019 to 2021). Library construction relied on the immunoSEQ multiplex PCR assay. The clones in this table, taken by TCRdb from immuneACCESS, are in-frame only. Not every clone is retained; where verified, under half of the shortfall comes from an unresolved V gene, and the cause of the rest is unknown. Present in this sample are around 300,000 clones, approximately 89% of which were seen just once. Clones ranked in the top ten supply less than 6.5% of the sample. Sequences were obtained from PBMCs or T cells enriched from blood (not recorded which). These receptors were taken from a young man who had recovered from COVID-19.

The CDR3 sequence is CASSLSNSNTGELFF. The CDR3 region has the DNA TGTGCCAGCAGTCTCTCTAACTCGAACACCGGGGAGCTGTTTTTT. The rearrangement links TRBV27 to TRBJ2-2, with unresolved D. Trimming took off 5 bases at V and 0 bases at J, with 10 bases between the two ends. Germline CDR1 reads MNHEY; CDR2 reads SMNVEV (reference sequence). The CDR3 has 15 residues.

The CDR3 reads CASSQDPPAGGRVTVNIQYF. The CDR3 DNA sequence: TGTGCCAGCAGCCAGGATCCGCCGGCGGGGGGGCGTGTGACGGTAAACATTCAGTACTTC. The chain is built from TRBV3-1 (or the pseudogene TRBV3-2) and TRBJ2-4; 9 bases match TRBD2. The CDR3 has 20 amino acids. V shed 3 bases, J shed 6 bases, and the junction held 21 bases outside the gene matches. Germline V gene data show CDR1 as LGHDT and CDR2 as YNNKEL (reference sequence).

The J gene is TRBJ1-2, the V gene TRBV11-1; TRBD1 agrees at 7 bases. J lost 8 bases, V lost 5 bases, and 2 bases had no gene match. CDR1 and CDR2 (germline): SGHAT, FQDESV (reference sequence). CDR3 length: 11 amino acids. DNA of the CDR3: TGTGCCAGCAGCCAGGGACAGGGCTACACCTTC. It translates to CASSQGQGYTF.

J is TRBJ1-1 and V is TRBV19; 9 bases are a match to TRBD1. Germline V gene sequence: CDR1 LNHDA, CDR2 SQIVND (reference sequence). The CDR3 spans 16 residues. Trimming cost V 7 bases and J 1 base; bases outside gene matches: 10. In DNA form, the CDR3 reads TGTGCCAGTATAAACAGGGGGCGACCTGGGAACACTGAAGCTTTCTTT. Its protein is CASINRGRPGNTEAFF.

As regards this clone: The same CDR3 can be traced to other DNA sequences in this sample. The chain joins TRBV27 to TRBJ1-6; 7 nucleotides line up with TRBD1. CDR1 MNHEY and CDR2 SMNVEV come from the germline V gene (reference sequence). This CDR3 is built from 14 residues. Trimming cost V 6 bases and J 3 bases; bases outside gene matches: 2. The CDR3 nucleotides read TGTGCCAGCAGCTGGGACAGCTATAATTCACCCCTCCACTTT. Amino acid sequence: CASSWDSYNSPLHF.

This clone was seen once. The chain is built from TRBV5-4 and TRBJ2-1; 9 bases match TRBD2. The CDR3 has 16 residues. J was trimmed by 0 bases and V by 7 bases; bases with no gene match: 8. Germline CDR1 SGHNT, CDR2 YYREEE (reference sequence). The CDR3 bases are TGTGCCAGCCACTCGCGGGGGGGGACCTCCTACAATGAGCAGTTCTTC. The encoded protein is CASHSRGGTSYNEQFF.

This chain uses TRBV5-6 with TRBJ2-7; 10 bases agree with TRBD1. CDR1 is SGHDT and CDR2 is YYEEEE in the germline V gene. The junction had 14 bases not matched to a gene; V was cut back by 4 bases and J by 7 bases. This CDR3 spans 16 amino acids. CDR3: CASSPGLGTGEWEQYF. CDR3 coding DNA: TGTGCCAGCAGCCCTGGGTTGGGGACAGGGGAGTGGGAGCAGTACTTC.

The chain joins TRBV9 to TRBJ1-5; D unresolved. This CDR3 contains 14 residues. Germline V gene data show CDR1 as SGDLS and CDR2 as YYNGEE. V dropped 0 bases and J dropped 3 bases, with 7 bases sitting between them. This chain's CDR3 is CASSVDTDNQPQHF. The CDR3 bases are TGTGCCAGCAGCGTAGACACAGACAATCAGCCCCAGCATTTT. Full variable domain (rest looked up from reference TRBV9 and TRBJ1-5): DSGVTQTPKHLITATGQRVTLRCSPRSGDLSVYWYQQSLDQGLQFLIQYYNGEERAKGNILERFSAQQFPDLHSELNLSSLELGDSALYFCASSVDTDNQPQHFGDGTRLSIL.

This chain joins TRBV28 and TRBJ2-2, with D possibly matching TRBD2 (6 bases). Between the trimmed V and J ends, which lost 6 bases and 5 bases, there was a span of 13 bases. Germline lookup yields CDR1 MDHEN and CDR2 SYDVKM. The CDR3 totals 14 residues. The CDR3 DNA is TGTGCCAGCAGCTTGGAGGGGTGGACCGGGGAGCTGTTTTTT. Amino acid sequence: CASSLEGWTGELFF.

The chain recombines TRBV19 with TRBJ2-2; tentative D call: TRBD2 (7 bases). V shed 6 bases and J shed 9 bases, with 11 bases lying between them. Per germline, CDR1 LNHDA and CDR2 SQIVND (reference sequence). The CDR3 contains 12 residues. This CDR3 reads CASRGGARELFF. CDR3 bases: TGTGCCAGTAGGGGGGGGGCTCGGGAGCTGTTTTTT.

The rearrangement uses TRBV19 and TRBJ2-1, with D possibly TRBD2 on 5 matching bases. In germline, CDR1 is LNHDA, CDR2 SQIVND (reference sequence). The CDR3 is made up of 16 amino acids. Trimming shortened V by 0 bases and J by 4 bases, and 13 bases separated the two germline ends. The DNA for the CDR3 is TGTGCCAGTAGTATAGATCAAGAGGGCTGGTACAATGAGCAGTTCTTC. It codes for CASSIDQEGWYNEQFF.

The sample holds one count of this clone. The J gene is TRBJ2-5, the V gene TRBV30, with 7 bases identical to TRBD1. The germline gives CDR1 GTSNPN, CDR2 SVGIG (reference sequence). V dropped 5 bases and J dropped 5; count of bases not matched to a gene: 5. This CDR3 spans 12 amino acids. This CDR3 reads CAWGDSRETQYF. The CDR3 region has the DNA TGTGCCTGGGGGGACAGCAGGGAGACCCAGTACTTC.

The chain links TRBV7-9 to TRBJ1-4; 9 positions match TRBD1. The V and J ends lost 4 bases and 5 bases, in that order; junction bases with no gene match: 2. The CDR3 is 14 residues long. From germline, CDR1 is SEHNR and CDR2 FQNEAQ (reference sequence). The DNA of the CDR3 is TGTGCCAGCAGCTCGGGACAGGGAAATGAAAAACTGTTTTTT. Translated, it gives CASSSGQGNEKLFF.

In regard to this clone: Different DNA sequences within this sample yield the same CDR3. This chain connects TRBV19 to TRBJ1-5; D possibly corresponds to TRBD1 (6 bases). V shed 3 bases and J shed 4 bases, with 10 bases lying between them. The germline gives CDR1 LNHDA, CDR2 SQIVND (reference sequence). This CDR3 has 14 amino acids. The CDR3 is CASSIRDTNQPQHF. The CDR3 DNA reads TGTGCCAGTAGTATCCGGGACACTAATCAGCCCCAGCATTTT.

This clone occurred once. This chain connects TRBV5-1 to TRBJ1-2, with D possibly being TRBD1 (6 bases). The CDR3 is 13 residues long. CDR1 is SGHRS and CDR2 is YFSETQ in the germline V gene. V lost 7 bases and J 2 bases, leaving 12 bases between the germline ends. DNA of the CDR3: TGCGCCAGCGCCTTCGGGACAAACTATGGCTACACCTTC. Translating it yields CASAFGTNYGYTF.

CDR3 nucleotide sequence: TGTGCCAGCAGCCACGGGCGGGGCAATCAGCCCCAGCATTTT. Translated, it gives CASSHGRGNQPQHF. This sequence joins TRBV7-2 and TRBJ1-5; D unclear. The germline CDR1 and CDR2 sequences are SGHTA and FQGNSA. With 5 bases removed from V and 2 bases from J, the gap between germline ends came to 10 bases. CDR3 length: 14 residues.

This clone was seen once. The DNA for the CDR3 is TGTGCCAGCAGCTCGGGACTAGCGGAGACCACAGATACGCAGTATTTT. It translates to CASSSGLAETTDTQYF. The rearrangement links TRBV7-3 to TRBJ2-3; 11 positions match TRBD2. Germline CDR1 reads SGHTA; CDR2 reads FQGTGA. CDR3 length: 16 amino acids. The trim removed 4 bases at V and 2 bases at J, leaving 5 bases unmatched.

The rearrangement links TRBV7-9 to TRBJ1-2; D remains unclear. The V end lost 4 bases, the J end lost 2 bases, and 5 bases lay between the germline ends. The germline V gene has CDR1 SEHNR and CDR2 FQNEAQ (reference sequence). This CDR3 is 12 amino acids long. CDR3 in amino acids: CASSSGNYGYTF. CDR3 DNA sequence: TGTGCCAGCAGCTCCGGGAACTATGGCTACACCTTC.

For the CDR3, the DNA is TGTGCCACCGGGGACTTGGCTAACTATGGCTACACCTTC. Encoded protein: CATGDLANYGYTF. The chain recombines TRBV19 with TRBJ1-2; the D gene is possibly TRBD1 (5 bases). The CDR3 has 13 residues. Germline assignment: CDR1 LNHDA and CDR2 SQIVND (reference sequence). Trimming removed 10 bases from V and 0 bases from J, with 12 bases in between.

The chain couples TRBV6-5 to TRBJ2-1; maybe TRBD2 (5 bases). From germline, CDR1 is MNHEY and CDR2 SVGAGI. There are 13 residues in the CDR3. V was cut by 6 bases and J by 8 bases, with 14 bases left in between. The CDR3 region has the DNA TGTGCCAGCAGAGGCCAATCGAGGGATGAGCAGTTCTTC. Protein product: CASRGQSRDEQFF.

The chain couples TRBV24-1 to TRBJ2-7, with D maybe TRBD1 (5 bases). The V gene's germline CDR1 is KGHDR and CDR2 SFDVKD. V lost 7 bases to trimming and J lost 7 bases, with 13 bases between them. The CDR3 totals 12 residues. CDR3 sequence: CATRKGAREQYF. In DNA, the CDR3 is TGTGCCACCAGAAAAGGGGCGCGAGAGCAGTACTTC.

The CDR3: CASSTPRQESHYGYTF. CDR3 coding DNA: TGTGCCAGTAGTACCCCGAGACAGGAATCCCACTATGGCTACACCTTC. V usage is TRBV19 and J usage is TRBJ1-2; a weak D match, TRBD1 (6 bases). Trimming took 4 bases from V and 3 from J, leaving 18 bases between them. Germline-derived CDR1 and CDR2 are LNHDA and SQIVND (reference sequence). This CDR3 is built from 16 residues.

V and J are TRBV28 and TRBJ2-7; 8 bases match TRBD1. Germline loops: CDR1 MDHEN, CDR2 SYDVKM. The ends lost 4 bases at V and 2 bases at J; junction bases unmatched: 4. The CDR3 extends over 14 amino acids. CDR3 in amino acids: CASSSPDRAYEQYF. DNA of the CDR3: TGTGCCAGCAGTTCCCCGGACAGGGCCTACGAGCAGTACTTC. Together with reference TRBV28 and TRBJ2-7, the CDR3 gives the full variable domain: DVKVTQSSRYLVKRTGEKVFLECVQDMDHENMFWYRQDPGLGLRLIYFSYDVKMKEKGDIPEGYSVSREKKERFSLILESASTNQTSMYLCASSSPDRAYEQYFGPGTRLTVT.

In this sample, this clone turned up once. The V gene is TRBV7-9, the J gene TRBJ1-2; tentative D call: TRBD1 (5 bases). There are 13 residues in the CDR3. The germline V and J ends were trimmed by 3 bases and 5 bases, with 10 bases remaining between them. CDR1 SEHNR and CDR2 FQNEAQ come from the germline V gene (reference sequence). The CDR3 region has the DNA TGTGCCAGCAGCTTCTGGACATCTTATGGCTACACCTTC. Translated: CASSFWTSYGYTF.

This chain joins TRBV3-1 (or the pseudogene TRBV3-2) and TRBJ1-4, with TRBD1 matching over 8 bases. The CDR3 has 14 residues. The trim removed 4 bases at V and 5 bases at J, leaving 3 bases unmatched. Germline V CDR1 and CDR2: LGHDT, YNNKEL (reference sequence). CDR3 nucleotides: TGTGCCAGCAGCCTATGGACAGGGAATGAAAAACTGTTTTTT. It yields the protein CASSLWTGNEKLFF.

The CDR3 loop reads CASSPQNNYGYTF. CDR3 nucleotide sequence: TGTGCCAGTAGCCCCCAAAATAACTATGGCTACACCTTC. The chain couples TRBV19 to TRBJ1-2; D call uncertain. The germline V and J ends were trimmed by 6 bases and 1 base, with 9 bases remaining between them. Looked up from germline, CDR1 is LNHDA and CDR2 is SQIVND (reference sequence). The length of the CDR3 is 13 residues.

The rearrangement uses TRBV7-9 and TRBJ2-5, with 10 nucleotides matching TRBD1. CDR1 and CDR2 from the germline V gene are SEHNR and FQNEAQ (reference sequence). V lost 3 bases, J lost 6 bases, and 1 base stayed unmatched. This CDR3 has 13 amino acids. In DNA form, the CDR3 reads TGTGCCAGCAGCTTCGACAGGGGGCAGACCCAGTACTTC. The encoded protein is CASSFDRGQTQYF.

This chain links TRBV5-1 with TRBJ1-1; TRBD1 agrees at 8 bases. From germline, CDR1 is SGHRS and CDR2 YFSETQ. With V trimmed by 4 bases and J by 0 bases, 8 bases remained unmatched. CDR3 length: 16 residues. CDR3 in DNA: TGCGCCAGCAGCATGGACAGGGCCTCGCTGAACACTGAAGCTTTCTTT. It encodes CASSMDRASLNTEAFF.

The chain links TRBV27 to TRBJ2-1; 7 nucleotides match TRBD1. The V segment lost 1 base and the J segment 6 bases; nucleotides outside the gene matches: 9. CDR1 is MNHEY, CDR2 SMNVEV, per germline (reference sequence). The CDR3 has 16 residues. The CDR3 sequence is CASSLYKTGLINEQFF. The CDR3 bases are TGTGCCAGCAGTTTATATAAGACAGGGTTAATCAATGAGCAGTTCTTC.